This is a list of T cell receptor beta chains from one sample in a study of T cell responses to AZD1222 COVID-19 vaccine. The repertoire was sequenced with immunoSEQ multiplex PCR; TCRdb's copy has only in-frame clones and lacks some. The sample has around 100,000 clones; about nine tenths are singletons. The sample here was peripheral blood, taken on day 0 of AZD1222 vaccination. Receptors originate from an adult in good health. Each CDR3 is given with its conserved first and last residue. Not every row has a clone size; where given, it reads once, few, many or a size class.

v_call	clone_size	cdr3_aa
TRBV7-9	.	CASSPTSGGETQYF
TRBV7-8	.	CASSRAWREPSYEQYF
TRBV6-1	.	CASSGTRWNYGYTF
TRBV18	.	CASSPNNQETQYF
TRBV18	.	CASSPTGGADSVLTF
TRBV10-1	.	CASSEDRAYGYTF
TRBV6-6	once	CASSDRGHSPLHF
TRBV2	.	CASSEDPGVYEKLFF
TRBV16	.	CASSLGEGHSPLHF
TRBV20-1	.	CSASGIQGISSYEQYF
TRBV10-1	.	CASSESGGWTEAFF
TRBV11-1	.	CASSGTGGFAGELFF
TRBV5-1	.	CASSPRQGDGELFF
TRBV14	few	CASSSTGGAEQFF
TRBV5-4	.	CASSPTRGSYEQYF
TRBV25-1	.	CASSLTGGQNEQFF
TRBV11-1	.	CASSSRRLDTEAFF
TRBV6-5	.	CASSYSTRVYTGELFF
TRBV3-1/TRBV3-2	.	CASSQDGHQNQPQHF
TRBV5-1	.	CASSLDWGLAGGYNEQFF
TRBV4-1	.	CASSQGLNTGTISYEQYF
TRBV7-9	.	CASSPKGPNEQFF
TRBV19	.	CASSITQGPRRTLGTEAFF
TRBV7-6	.	CASSLVAGLMNTEAFF
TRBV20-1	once	CSASLQPDDYGYTF
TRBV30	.	CAWSASPGLNQPQHF
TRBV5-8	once	CASTGTEAFF
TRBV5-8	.	CASSLGAGSNEKLFF
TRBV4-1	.	CASSQTQGYGNEKLFF
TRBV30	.	CAWENGGSYEQYF
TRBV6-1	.	CASSDLLAGGVYEQYF
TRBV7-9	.	CASSLAGFTGELFF
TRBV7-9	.	CASSLVGLWDRDLRAEAFF
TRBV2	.	CASSAGLGNTGELFF
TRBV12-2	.	CASRQSRVGNYGYTF
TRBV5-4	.	CASSSTTAGGYGYTF
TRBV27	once	CASLLGGTGELFF
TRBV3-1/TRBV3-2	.	CASSFGQGNSGNTIYF
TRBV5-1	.	CASSQDTSNEKLFF
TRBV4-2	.	CASSQLPGQGLGASEKLFF
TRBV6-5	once	CASSSGPYNEQFF
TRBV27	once	CASRRQAANEKLFF
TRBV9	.	CASSVRTSGVYEQYF
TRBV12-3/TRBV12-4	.	CASTNQGLTEAFF
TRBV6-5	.	CASSLTGSETQYF
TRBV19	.	CASSRDRGTEAFF
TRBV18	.	CASSPPLTAVYEQYF
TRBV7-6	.	CASSPRPGPYNEQFF
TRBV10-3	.	CAISGGTTNTGELFF
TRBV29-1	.	CSAGQDYGYTF
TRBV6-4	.	CASSATSGGGNEQFF
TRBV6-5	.	CASSYFPDGKETQYF
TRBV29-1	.	CSATGGVDEKLFF
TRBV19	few	CASSIDLASKDGYTF
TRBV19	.	CASNIEGYTGELFF
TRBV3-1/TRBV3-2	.	CASRLTGTGSYEQYF